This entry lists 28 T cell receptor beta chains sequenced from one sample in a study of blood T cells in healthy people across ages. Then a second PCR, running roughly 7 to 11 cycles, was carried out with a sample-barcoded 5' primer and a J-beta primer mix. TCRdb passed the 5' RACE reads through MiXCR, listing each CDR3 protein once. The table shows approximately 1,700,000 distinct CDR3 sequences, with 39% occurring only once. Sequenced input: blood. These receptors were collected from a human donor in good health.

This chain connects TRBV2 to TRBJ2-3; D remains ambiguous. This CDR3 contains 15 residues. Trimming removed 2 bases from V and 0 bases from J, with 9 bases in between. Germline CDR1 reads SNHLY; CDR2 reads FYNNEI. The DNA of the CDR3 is TGTGCCAGCAGTGAACGGTCAGGAAGCACAGATACGCAGTATTTT. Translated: CASSERSGSTDTQYF.

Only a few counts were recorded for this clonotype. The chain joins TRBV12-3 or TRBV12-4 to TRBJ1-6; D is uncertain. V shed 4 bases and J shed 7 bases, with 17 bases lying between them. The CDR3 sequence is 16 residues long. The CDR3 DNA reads TGTGCCAGCAGTTCCGAGACTCCCTCGGGGAATTCACCCCTCCACTTT. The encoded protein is CASSSETPSGNSPLHF.

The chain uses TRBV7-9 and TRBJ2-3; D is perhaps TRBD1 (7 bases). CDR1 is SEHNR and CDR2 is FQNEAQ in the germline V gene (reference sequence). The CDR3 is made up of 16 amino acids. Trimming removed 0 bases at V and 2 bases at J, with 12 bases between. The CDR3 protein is CASSLAAGQTTDTQYF. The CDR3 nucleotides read TGTGCCAGCAGCTTAGCCGCGGGACAGACCACAGATACGCAGTATTTT.

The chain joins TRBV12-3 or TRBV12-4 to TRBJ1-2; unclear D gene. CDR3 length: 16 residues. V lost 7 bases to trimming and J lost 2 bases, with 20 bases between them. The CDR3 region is CASMDHTDYLNYGYTF. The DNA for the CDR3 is TGTGCCAGCATGGACCACACCGACTACCTCAACTATGGCTACACCTTC.

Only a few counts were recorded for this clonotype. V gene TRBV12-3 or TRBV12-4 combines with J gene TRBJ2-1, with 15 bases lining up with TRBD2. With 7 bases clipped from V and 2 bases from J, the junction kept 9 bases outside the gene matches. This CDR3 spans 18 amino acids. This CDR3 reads CASNAGLAGGSAYNEQFF. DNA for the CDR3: TGTGCCAGCAACGCGGGACTAGCGGGGGGTTCGGCCTACAATGAGCAGTTCTTC.

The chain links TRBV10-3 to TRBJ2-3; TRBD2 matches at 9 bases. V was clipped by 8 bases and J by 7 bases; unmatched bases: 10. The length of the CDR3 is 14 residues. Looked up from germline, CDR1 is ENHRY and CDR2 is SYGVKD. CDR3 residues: CAICETSGGNTQYF. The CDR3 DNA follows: TGTGCCATCTGCGAGACTAGCGGAGGCAATACGCAGTATTTT.

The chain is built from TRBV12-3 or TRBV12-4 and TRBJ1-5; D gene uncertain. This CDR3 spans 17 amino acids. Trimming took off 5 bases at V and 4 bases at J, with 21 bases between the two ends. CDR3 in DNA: TGTGCCAGCAGTAGGCGGTGGGCCTGGGAGACTAATCAGCCCCAGCATTTT. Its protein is CASSRRWAWETNQPQHF.

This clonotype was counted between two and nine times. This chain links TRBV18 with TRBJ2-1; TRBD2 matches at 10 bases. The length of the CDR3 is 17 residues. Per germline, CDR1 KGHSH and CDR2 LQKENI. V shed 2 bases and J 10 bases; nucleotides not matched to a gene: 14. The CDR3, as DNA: TGTGCCAGCTCACCAGGGTTGGTAGCGGGGGGAGTACAGGAGCAGTTCTTC. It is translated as CASSPGLVAGGVQEQFF.

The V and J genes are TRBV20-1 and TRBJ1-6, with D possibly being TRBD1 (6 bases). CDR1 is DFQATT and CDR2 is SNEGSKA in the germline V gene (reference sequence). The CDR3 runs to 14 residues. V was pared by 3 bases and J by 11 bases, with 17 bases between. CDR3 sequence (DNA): TGCAGTGCTAGCAAATCGGTAGGGGGGACACCCCTCCACTTT. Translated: CSASKSVGGTPLHF.

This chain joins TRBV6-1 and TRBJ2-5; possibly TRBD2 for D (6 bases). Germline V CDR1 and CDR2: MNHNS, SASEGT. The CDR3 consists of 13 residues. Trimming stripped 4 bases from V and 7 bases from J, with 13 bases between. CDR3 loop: CASSVGGAVTQYF. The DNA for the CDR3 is TGTGCCAGCAGTGTAGGAGGGGCGGTGACCCAGTACTTC.

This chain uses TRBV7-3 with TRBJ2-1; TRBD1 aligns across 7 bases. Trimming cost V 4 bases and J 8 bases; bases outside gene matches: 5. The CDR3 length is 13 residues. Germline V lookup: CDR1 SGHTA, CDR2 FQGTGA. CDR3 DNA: TGTGCCAGCAGCTCTGACAGGGCTCATGAGCAGTTCTTC. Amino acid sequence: CASSSDRAHEQFF. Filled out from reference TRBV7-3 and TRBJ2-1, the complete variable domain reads GAGVSQTPSNKVTEKGKYVELRCDPISGHTALYWYRQSLGQGPEFLIYFQGTGAADDSGLPNDRFFAVRPEGSVSTLKIQRTERGDSAVYLCASSSDRAHEQFFGPGTRLTVL.

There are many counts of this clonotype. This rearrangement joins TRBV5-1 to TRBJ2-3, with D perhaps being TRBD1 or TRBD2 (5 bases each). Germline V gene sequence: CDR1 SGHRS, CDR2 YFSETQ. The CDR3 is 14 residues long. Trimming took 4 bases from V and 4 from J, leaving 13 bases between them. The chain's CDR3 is CASSPRLGADTQYF. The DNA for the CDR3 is TGCGCCAGCAGCCCTCGGTTGGGGGCAGATACGCAGTATTTT.

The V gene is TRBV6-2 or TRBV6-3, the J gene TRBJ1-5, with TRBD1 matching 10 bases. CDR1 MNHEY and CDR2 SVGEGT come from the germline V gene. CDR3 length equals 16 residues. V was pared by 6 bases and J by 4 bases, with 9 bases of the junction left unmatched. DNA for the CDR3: TGTGCCAGCAGCGTCCGGGACAGGGGAAGGAATCAGCCCCAGCATTTT. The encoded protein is CASSVRDRGRNQPQHF.

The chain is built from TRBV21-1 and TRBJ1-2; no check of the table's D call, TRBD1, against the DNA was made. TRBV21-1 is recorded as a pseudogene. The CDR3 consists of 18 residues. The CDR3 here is CASSKAVITRGANYGYTF. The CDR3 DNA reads TGTGCCAGCAGCAAAGCGGTGATTACACGGGGAGCTAACTATGGCTACACCTTC.

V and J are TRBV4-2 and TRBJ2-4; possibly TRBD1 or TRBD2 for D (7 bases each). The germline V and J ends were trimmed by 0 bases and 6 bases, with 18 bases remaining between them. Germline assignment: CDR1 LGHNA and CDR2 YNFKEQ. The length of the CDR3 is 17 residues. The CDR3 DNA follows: TGTGCCAGCAGCCAAGATACACGGCGGGGGACAGTAAACATTCAGTACTTC. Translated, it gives CASSQDTRRGTVNIQYF.

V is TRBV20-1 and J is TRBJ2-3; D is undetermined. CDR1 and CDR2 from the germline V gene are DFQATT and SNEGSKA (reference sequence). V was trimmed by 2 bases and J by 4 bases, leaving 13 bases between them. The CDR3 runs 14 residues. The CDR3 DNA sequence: TGCAGTGCTAGACACCCAACGGTTCCAGATACGCAGTATTTT. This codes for CSARHPTVPDTQYF.

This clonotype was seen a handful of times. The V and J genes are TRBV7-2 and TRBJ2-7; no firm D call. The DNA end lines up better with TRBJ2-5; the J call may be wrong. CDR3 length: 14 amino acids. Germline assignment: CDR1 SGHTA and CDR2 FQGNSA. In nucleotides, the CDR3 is TGTGCCAGCAGCACCCACTCCGCGGCAGAGACCCAGTACTTC. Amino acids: CASSTHSAAETQYF.

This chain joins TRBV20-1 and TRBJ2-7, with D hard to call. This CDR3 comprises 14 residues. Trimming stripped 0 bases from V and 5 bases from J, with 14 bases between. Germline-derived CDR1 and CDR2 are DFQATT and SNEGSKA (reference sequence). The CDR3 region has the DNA TGCAGTGCTAGAGATGAATCGGCAGAGGACGAGCAGTACTTC. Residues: CSARDESAEDEQYF.

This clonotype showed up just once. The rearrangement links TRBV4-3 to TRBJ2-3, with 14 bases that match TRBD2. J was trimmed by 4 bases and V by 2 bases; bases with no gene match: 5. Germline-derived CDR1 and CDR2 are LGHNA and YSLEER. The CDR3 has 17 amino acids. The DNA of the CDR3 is TGCGCCAGCAGCCAACGGGGACTAGCGGGGGAGGCAGATACGCAGTATTTT. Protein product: CASSQRGLAGEADTQYF.

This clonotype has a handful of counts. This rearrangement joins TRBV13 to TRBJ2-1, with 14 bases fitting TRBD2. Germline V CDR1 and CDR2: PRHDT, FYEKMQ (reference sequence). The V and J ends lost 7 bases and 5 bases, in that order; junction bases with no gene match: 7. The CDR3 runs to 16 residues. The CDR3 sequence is CASKWGLAGANNEQFF. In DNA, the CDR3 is TGTGCCAGCAAATGGGGACTAGCGGGGGCGAACAATGAGCAGTTCTTC.

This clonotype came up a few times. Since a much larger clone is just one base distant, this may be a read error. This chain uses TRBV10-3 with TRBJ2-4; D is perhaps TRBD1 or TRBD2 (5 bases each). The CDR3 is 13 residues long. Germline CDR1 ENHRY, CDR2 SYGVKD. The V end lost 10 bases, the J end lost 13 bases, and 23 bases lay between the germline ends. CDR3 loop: CATQEGPYNEQYF. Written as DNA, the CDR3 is TGTGCCACCCAAGAGGGACCTTACAATGAGCAGTACTTC.

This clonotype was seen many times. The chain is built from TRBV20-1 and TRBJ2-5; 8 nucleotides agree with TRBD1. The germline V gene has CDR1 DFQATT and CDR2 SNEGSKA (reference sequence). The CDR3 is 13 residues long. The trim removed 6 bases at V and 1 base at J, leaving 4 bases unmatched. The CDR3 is CSALGQVQETQYF. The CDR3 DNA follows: TGCAGTGCCCTGGGACAGGTCCAAGAGACCCAGTACTTC.

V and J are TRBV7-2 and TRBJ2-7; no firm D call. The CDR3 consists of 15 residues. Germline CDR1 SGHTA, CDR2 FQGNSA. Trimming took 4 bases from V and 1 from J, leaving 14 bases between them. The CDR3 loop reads CASSSRPSPSYEQYF. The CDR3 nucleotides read TGTGCCAGCAGCTCCCGCCCAAGCCCTTCCTACGAGCAGTACTTC.

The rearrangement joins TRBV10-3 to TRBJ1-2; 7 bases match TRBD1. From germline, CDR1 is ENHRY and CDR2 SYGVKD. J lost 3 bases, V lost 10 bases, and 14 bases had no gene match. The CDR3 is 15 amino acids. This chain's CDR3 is CATEDRSVGDYGYTF. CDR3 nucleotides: TGTGCCACCGAGGACAGGTCGGTGGGGGACTATGGCTACACCTTC.

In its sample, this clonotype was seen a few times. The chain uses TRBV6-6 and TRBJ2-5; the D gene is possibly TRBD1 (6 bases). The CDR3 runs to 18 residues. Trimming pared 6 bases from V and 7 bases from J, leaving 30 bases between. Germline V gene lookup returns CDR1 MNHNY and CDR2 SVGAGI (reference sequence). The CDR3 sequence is CASRNGPRTGKVLATQYF. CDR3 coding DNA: TGTGCCAGCAGGAACGGACCGCGAACAGGGAAAGTTCTAGCGACCCAGTACTTC.

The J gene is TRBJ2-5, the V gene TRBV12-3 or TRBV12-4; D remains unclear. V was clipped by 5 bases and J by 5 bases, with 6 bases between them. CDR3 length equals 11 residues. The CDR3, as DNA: TGTGCCAGCAGTATGGAGGAGACCCAGTACTTC. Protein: CASSMEETQYF.

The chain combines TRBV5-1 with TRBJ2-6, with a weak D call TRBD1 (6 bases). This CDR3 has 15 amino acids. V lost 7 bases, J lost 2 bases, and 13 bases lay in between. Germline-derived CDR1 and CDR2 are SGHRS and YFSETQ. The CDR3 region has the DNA TGCGCCAGCCTCCCTACAGGGACTGGGGCCAACGTCCTGACTTTC. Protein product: CASLPTGTGANVLTF.

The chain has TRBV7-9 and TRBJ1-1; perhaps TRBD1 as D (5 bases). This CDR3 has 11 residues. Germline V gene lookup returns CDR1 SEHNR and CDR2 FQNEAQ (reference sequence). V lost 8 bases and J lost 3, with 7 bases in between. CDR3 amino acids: CASGGDTEAFF. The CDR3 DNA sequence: TGTGCCAGCGGGGGGGACACTGAAGCTTTCTTT.